The present entry profiles one T cell receptor beta chain with its context. Germline V CDR1 and CDR2: LGHNA, YSLEER. The CDR3 extends over 19 amino acids. With 0 bases clipped from V and 5 bases from J, the junction kept 15 bases outside the gene matches. The data derive from a study of blood T cell repertoires in COVID-19. Turning to the study itself: Samples representing acute and convalescent COVID-19 were sourced from the United States, Italy and Spain. T cells, B-cell-depleted T cells, or PBMCs provided the cDNA or gDNA that served as material.

Under the authors' procedure: The assay estimated nucleated cells by amplifying reference gene primers. Only in-frame clones appear in the TCRdb table, and some are missing; sequencing was by immunoSEQ multiplex PCR. V, J and clone size reflect that table, while D and trimming were determined from the DNA. The sample shows about 61,000 clones, 88% of them seen only once. The source of this sequence is a human donor in a cohort sampled during active COVID-19. The source material was peripheral blood. The chain is built from TRBV4-3 and TRBJ1-4, with 7 bases identical to TRBD1. In DNA, the CDR3 is TGCGCCAGCAGCCAAGACGAATGGACAGGACGACTAGGGAATGAAAAACTGTTTTTT. It codes for CASSQDEWTGRLGNEKLFF.